Presented here are 3 T cell receptor beta chains from one specimen sequenced in a study of blood T cell repertoires in COVID-19. Clones were sequenced by immunoSEQ multiplex PCR, and TCRdb holds only the in-frame ones, with some missing. The data contain about 140,000 clones, 79% of them singletons. Sequenced sample: peripheral blood. The receptors shown here come from a man between 60 and 75 years old with acute or convalescent COVID-19.

The gene calls are TRBV21-1 and TRBJ2-7; TRBD2 reflects the table's D call only, with no check against the DNA. TRBV21-1 is a recognized pseudogene. The CDR3 spans 15 residues. CDR3 sequence: CASSNSGRRTYEQYF. The CDR3 bases are TGTGCCAGCAGCAATAGCGGGAGGAGAACCTACGAGCAGTACTTC.

The chain couples TRBV10-3 to TRBJ2-7; the match to TRBD2 covers 7 bases. The V and J ends lost 6 bases and 10 bases, in that order; junction bases with no gene match: 9. The CDR3 has 12 amino acids. Germline V gives CDR1 ENHRY, CDR2 SYGVKD. CDR3 protein: CAIRATSIDQYF. CDR3 sequence (DNA): TGTGCCATCAGGGCGACTAGCATAGATCAGTACTTC.

This clone has a handful of counts. V gene TRBV19 combines with J gene TRBJ1-1, with 7 bases that match TRBD1. Germline V gene sequence: CDR1 LNHDA, CDR2 SQIVND (reference sequence). The ends lost 5 bases at V and 4 bases at J; junction bases unmatched: 7. The CDR3 loop spans 14 amino acids. In nucleotides, the CDR3 is TGTGCCAGTAGTTCTCGACAGGGTACCACTGAAGCTTTCTTT. Encoded protein: CASSSRQGTTEAFF.